The rows below give T cell receptor beta chains drawn from one sample of a study of shared clonotypes between healthy human individuals. This table comes from immunoSEQ multiplex PCR, and its TCRdb copy is limited to in-frame clones, with some not included. The data contain some 320,000 clones, around 87% of them singletons. The sequencing input was memory CD8+ T cells sorted from blood. The receptors originated from a man younger than 35 in good health. The CDR3 runs from the conserved cysteine through the conserved F or W. D genes are given only for firm matches. A clone size is listed for some rows: how often the clone was seen (once, few, many), or a class if it is expanded.

TRBJ1-5 TRBV18 . . TGTGCCAGCTCACCGGGCAATCAGCCCCAGCATTTT CASSPGNQPQHF
TRBJ2-6 TRBV6-5 . . TGTGCCAGCAGTTACTCGGGGGGTTACGGGGCCAACGTCCTGACTTTC CASSYSGGYGANVLTF
TRBJ2-4 TRBV7-9 . . TGTGCCAGCAGCTTAGATTTGGGCCTAGCCAAAAACATTCAGTACTTC CASSLDLGLAKNIQYF
TRBJ1-3 TRBV6-1 . TRBD1 TGTGCCAGCAGTGAAGCGACAGGGGCGGGAAACACCATATATTTT CASSEATGAGNTIYF
TRBJ1-5 TRBV6-1 . TRBD1 TGTGCCAGCAGTGAAAGTTTCAGGGGGGATCAGCCCCAGCATTTT CASSESFRGDQPQHF
TRBJ1-1 TRBV6-1 . . TGTGCCAGCAGTGAAGCGGGCGGGGACACTGAAGCTTTCTTT CASSEAGGDTEAFF
TRBJ1-4 TRBV19 . . TGTGCCAGTAGTACCACAGACTCAACTAATGAAAAACTGTTTTTT CASSTTDSTNEKLFF
TRBJ2-2 TRBV6-5 . . TGTGCCAGCAGTTACAGGGAGACCGGGGAGCTGTTTTTT CASSYRETGELFF
TRBJ2-3 TRBV4-1 . . TGCGCCAGCAGCCAACTAGGGGGTACAGATACGCAGTATTTT CASSQLGGTDTQYF
TRBJ2-1 TRBV2 . TRBD1 TGTGCCAGCAGAAAAGAGGGGGCGAGCTCCTACAATGAGCAGTTCTTC CASRKEGASSYNEQFF
TRBJ1-6 TRBV27 . TRBD1 TGTGCCAGCAACGTACAGGGGATCAGTTCACCCCTCCACTTT CASNVQGISSPLHF
TRBJ2-5 TRBV7-9 few . TGTGCCAGCAGCAGCCTGGGCCAGGGGCAAGAGACCCAGTACTTC CASSSLGQGQETQYF
TRBJ2-7 TRBV4-1 . . TGCGCCAGCAGCCAAGGGAGAACCTACGAGCAGTACTTC CASSQGRTYEQYF
TRBJ1-3 TRBV7-9 . . TGTGCCAGCAGCCCCGCGGGGTCTGGAAACACCATATATTTT CASSPAGSGNTIYF
TRBJ1-2 TRBV12-5 . . TGTGCTAGTGGCCCAGGGAATACCTATGGCTACACCTTC CASGPGNTYGYTF
TRBJ2-1 TRBV9 . TRBD2 TGTGCCAGCAGCGTAGGGGCTAGCGGGAATGATCCTAACAATGAGCAGTTCTTC CASSVGASGNDPNNEQFF
TRBJ1-1 TRBV5-1 . TRBD1 TGCGCCAGTCGACAGGGGAACACTGAAGCTTTCTTT CASRQGNTEAFF
TRBJ2-3 TRBV7-7 . TRBD2 TGTGCTAGCAGCGGCGGACTAGCGCGCACAGATACGCAGTATTTT CASSGGLARTDTQYF
TRBJ2-7 TRBV19 . . TGTGCCAGTGGCACGGGGTCCCACGAGCAGTACTTC CASGTGSHEQYF
TRBJ2-3 TRBV13 once TRBD1 TGTGCCAGCAGCTCGGCCGGGACAGGGGTCACAGATACGCAGTATTTT CASSSAGTGVTDTQYF
TRBJ1-2 TRBV5-4 . . TGTGCCAGCAGCCCAGGACATAACTATGGCTACACCTTC CASSPGHNYGYTF
TRBJ1-4 TRBV19 . . TGTGCCAGCCCTCCACCCCCAGTTCCTGTTCTAAAACTGTTTTTT CASPPPPVPVLKLFF
TRBJ2-1 TRBV7-9 . TRBD2 TGTGCCAGCAGCTCCCTAGCGGGAGGGCCTGATGAGCAGTTCTTC CASSSLAGGPDEQFF
TRBJ2-1 TRBV7-2 . . TGTGCCAGCAGCTTAGAACTAGAGAATGAGCAGTTCTTC CASSLELENEQFF
TRBJ2-3 TRBV6-5 . . TGTGCCAGCAGTTACCTGGGCACAGATACGCAGTATTTT CASSYLGTDTQYF
TRBJ2-1 TRBV9 few . TGTGCCAGCAGCGCCCGGACTAATCTACCTGAGCAGTTCTTC CASSARTNLPEQFF
TRBJ2-7 TRBV10-2 . . TGCGCCAGCAGTGAGCCCAACAGCTTATCCTACGAGCAGTACTTC CASSEPNSLSYEQYF
TRBJ2-7 TRBV4-1 . TRBD1 TGCGCCAGCAGCCAGCCGACAGGGGGCGAAAACGAGCAGTACTTC CASSQPTGGENEQYF
TRBJ1-1 TRBV29-1 . . TGCAGCGTTGAGAGAGGGGGGGTTGAAGCTTTCTTT CSVERGGVEAFF
TRBJ2-7 TRBV7-9 . TRBD2 TGTGCCAGCAGCACCACCCGGGAGGGAAGTGGAGAGCAGTACTTC CASSTTREGSGEQYF
TRBJ2-1 TRBV7-8 . TRBD1 TGTGCCAGCAGCTTAGTTAGACAGGGGCGGGATGAGCAGTTCTTC CASSLVRQGRDEQFF
TRBJ1-1 TRBV27 . . TGTGCCAGCAGTTTAATTGGGTCGGACACTGAAGCTTTCTTT CASSLIGSDTEAFF
TRBJ1-1 TRBV7-6 . . TGTGCCAGCAGCCCAGTTACAAGCACCGGCACTGAAGCTTTCTTT CASSPVTSTGTEAFF
TRBJ2-2 TRBV6-5 . TRBD2 TGTGCCAGCAGTTTACTAGCGGGAGACACCGGGGAGCTGTTTTTT CASSLLAGDTGELFF
TRBJ2-7 TRBV29-1 . . TGCAGCGTTGTAGGCGCCTACGAGCAGTACTTC CSVVGAYEQYF
TRBJ2-5 TRBV15 many . TGTGCCACCAGCGGGGGGCTGGTGACCCAGTACTTC CATSGGLVTQYF
TRBJ2-3 TRBV4-1 . . TGCGCCAGCAGCCAAGTATTATGGACAGATACGCAGTATTTT CASSQVLWTDTQYF
TRBJ2-3 TRBV4-1 once . TGCGCCAGCAGCCAAGATTCAGCGGCCCTCGGGGCTACGCAGTATTTT CASSQDSAALGATQYF
TRBJ1-1 TRBV25-1 . TRBD1 TGTGCCAGCAGAAGGGGGCCGAGCACTGAAGCTTTCTTT CASRRGPSTEAFF
TRBJ2-2 TRBV7-9 . TRBD2 TGTGCCAGCAGCTTAGTTGCCGGGGGGACGAACACCGGGGAGCTGTTTTTT CASSLVAGGTNTGELFF
TRBJ2-1 TRBV5-6 . . TGTGCCAGCAGCTTAGCCCAGGGTTCTGGGCAGTTCTTC CASSLAQGSGQFF
TRBJ2-7 TRBV27 . TRBD1 TGTGCCAGCAGTCCTCGGACAGGGGGTATCGAGCAGTACTTC CASSPRTGGIEQYF
TRBJ2-1 TRBV7-2 once TRBD1 TGTGCCAGCACTCTCGGGGACAGGGGCTACAATGAGCAGTTCTTC CASTLGDRGYNEQFF
TRBJ2-7 TRBV11-2 many . TGTGCCAGCAGCTATTGGACCGACAGCTCCTACGAGCAGTACTTC CASSYWTDSSYEQYF
TRBJ1-2 TRBV10-3 . . TGTGCCATCAGTGAGGACGTCCGCTACTATGGCTACACCTTC CAISEDVRYYGYTF
TRBJ1-6 TRBV11-3 . . TGTGCCAGCAGCTTAGCCCCCGGATCACCCCTCCACTTT CASSLAPGSPLHF
TRBJ2-2 TRBV9 . . TGTGCCAGCAGCGTAAACCCGGGAAGTTTGGGAGCAGGTGGCTCCACCGGGGAGCTGTTTTTT CASSVNPGSLGAGGSTGELFF